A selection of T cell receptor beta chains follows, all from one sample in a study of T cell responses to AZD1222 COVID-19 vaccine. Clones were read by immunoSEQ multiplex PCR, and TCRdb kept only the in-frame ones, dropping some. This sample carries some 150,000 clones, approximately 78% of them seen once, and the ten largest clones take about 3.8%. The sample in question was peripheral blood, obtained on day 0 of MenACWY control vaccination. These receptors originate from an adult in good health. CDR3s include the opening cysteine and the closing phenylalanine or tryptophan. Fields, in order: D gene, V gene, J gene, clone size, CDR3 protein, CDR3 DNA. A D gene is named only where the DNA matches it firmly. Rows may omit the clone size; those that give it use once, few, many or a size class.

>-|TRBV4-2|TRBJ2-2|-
CASSPTGQGSIAGAYTGELFF
TGTGCCAGCAGCCCGACCGGACAGGGTAGCATAGCGGGGGCTTACACCGGGGAGCTGTTTTTT
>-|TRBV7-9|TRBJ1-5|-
CASSAGEFHQPQHF
TGTGCCAGCAGCGCAGGGGAGTTCCATCAGCCCCAGCATTTT
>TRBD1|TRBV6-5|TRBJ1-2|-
CASSFHTGTGNYGYTF
TGTGCCAGCAGTTTCCACACCGGGACAGGGAACTATGGCTACACCTTC
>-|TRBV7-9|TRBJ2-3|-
CASSQASLGTQYF
TGTGCCAGCAGCCAAGCGAGCCTGGGTACGCAGTATTTT
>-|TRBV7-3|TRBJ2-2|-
CASSLFTGDGELFF
TGTGCCAGCAGCTTATTTACGGGGGACGGGGAGCTGTTTTTT
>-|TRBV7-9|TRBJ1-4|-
CASSWRAESTNEKLFF
TGTGCCAGCAGCTGGAGGGCAGAATCAACTAATGAAAAACTGTTTTTT
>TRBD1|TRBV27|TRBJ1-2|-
CASSPGGGYGYTF
TGTGCCAGCAGTCCAGGGGGCGGCTATGGCTACACCTTC
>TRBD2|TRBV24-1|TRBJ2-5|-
CATSETSGGLTETQYF
TGTGCCACCAGCGAGACTAGCGGGGGGTTAACGGAGACCCAGTACTTC
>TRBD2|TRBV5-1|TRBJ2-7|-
CASSPGGVNFFYEQYF
TGCGCCAGCAGCCCCGGGGGGGTCAACTTCTTCTACGAGCAGTACTTC
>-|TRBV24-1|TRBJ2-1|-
CATSGPGIGVVNEQFF
TGTGCCACCAGTGGGCCGGGGATAGGCGTCGTAAATGAGCAGTTCTTC
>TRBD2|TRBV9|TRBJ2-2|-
CASSVRAGENTGELFF
TGTGCCAGCAGCGTACGGGCGGGGGAGAACACCGGGGAGCTGTTTTTT
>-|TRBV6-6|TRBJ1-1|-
CASSLTGSAEAFF
TGTGCCAGCAGTCTAACCGGGAGTGCTGAAGCTTTCTTT
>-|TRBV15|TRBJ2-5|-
CATSRAPGLTQETQYF
TGTGCCACCAGCAGAGCCCCGGGACTGACCCAAGAGACCCAGTACTTC
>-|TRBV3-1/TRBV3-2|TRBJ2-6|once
CASSQAVGSSSGANVLTF
TGTGCCAGCAGCCAAGCGGTCGGTTCAAGCTCTGGGGCCAACGTCCTGACTTTC
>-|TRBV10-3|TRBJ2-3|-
CASGPMGTDTQYF
TGTGCCAGCGGTCCGATGGGCACAGATACGCAGTATTTT
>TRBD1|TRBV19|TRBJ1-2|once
CASTNTGENYGYTF
TGTGCCAGTACCAACACAGGGGAGAACTATGGCTACACCTTC
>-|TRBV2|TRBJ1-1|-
CASRRRGGSTEAFF
TGTGCCAGCAGGAGAAGAGGGGGTTCGACTGAAGCTTTCTTT
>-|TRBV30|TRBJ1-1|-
CAWSVQGKAFF
TGTGCCTGGAGTGTACAGGGAAAAGCTTTCTTT
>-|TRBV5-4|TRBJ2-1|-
CASSLESSRTEQFF
TGTGCCAGCAGCTTAGAATCCTCCAGGACCGAGCAGTTCTTC
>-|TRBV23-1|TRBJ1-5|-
CASSRKAADSNQPQHF
TGCGCCAGCAGTCGTAAGGCTGCTGATAGCAATCAGCCCCAGCATTTT
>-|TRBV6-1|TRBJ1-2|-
CASSEAQTLSGYTF
TGTGCCAGCAGTGAAGCACAGACCCTTTCGGGCTACACCTTC
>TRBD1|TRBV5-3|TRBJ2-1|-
CARNKHGTAYNEQFF
TGTGCCAGAAACAAACACGGGACAGCCTACAATGAGCAGTTCTTC
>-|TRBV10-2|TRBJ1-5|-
CASRDGHSNQPQHF
TGCGCCAGCAGAGACGGACATAGCAATCAGCCCCAGCATTTT
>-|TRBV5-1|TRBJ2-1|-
CASSPGGGAYNEQFF
TGCGCCAGCAGCCCCGGGGGTGGGGCCTACAATGAGCAGTTCTTC
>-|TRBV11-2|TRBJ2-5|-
CASSPGDQETQYF
TGTGCCAGCAGCCCGGGGGACCAAGAGACCCAGTACTTC
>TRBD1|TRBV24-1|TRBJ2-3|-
CATSGVDRGLLYDTQYF
TGTGCCACCAGTGGGGTGGACAGGGGTCTTCTTTATGATACGCAGTATTTT
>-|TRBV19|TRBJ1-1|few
CASSSGLNTEAFF
TGTGCCAGTAGTAGTGGTCTGAACACTGAAGCTTTCTTT
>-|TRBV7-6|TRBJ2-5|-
CASSPRNSGRETQYF
TGTGCCAGCAGCCCCCGTAACTCTGGGCGAGAGACCCAGTACTTC
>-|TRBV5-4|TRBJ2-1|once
CASSLGTVYNEQFF
TGTGCCAGCAGCTTAGGGACCGTATACAATGAGCAGTTCTTC
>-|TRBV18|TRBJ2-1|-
CASSPQSGHNNEQFF
TGTGCCAGCTCACCACAGTCGGGACACAACAATGAGCAGTTCTTC
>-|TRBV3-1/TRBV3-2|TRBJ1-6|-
CASSQGANSPLHF
TGTGCCAGCAGCCAAGGCGCCAATTCACCCCTCCACTTT
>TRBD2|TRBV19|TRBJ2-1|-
CASSRFGTRLDNEQFF
TGTGCCAGTAGTAGGTTCGGGACTAGACTAGACAATGAGCAGTTCTTC
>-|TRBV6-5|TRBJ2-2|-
CASSPRGGNGELFF
TGTGCCAGCAGTCCCCGTGGGGGAAACGGGGAGCTGTTTTTT
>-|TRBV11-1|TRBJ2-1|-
CASSLERGNEQFF
TGTGCCAGCAGCTTAGAACGGGGTAACGAGCAGTTCTTC
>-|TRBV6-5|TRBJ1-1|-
CASSGRGNTEAFF
TGTGCCAGCAGCGGCAGGGGGAACACTGAAGCTTTCTTT
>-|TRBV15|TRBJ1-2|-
CATSREGRGYGYTF
TGTGCCACCAGCAGAGAGGGCAGGGGCTATGGCTACACCTTC
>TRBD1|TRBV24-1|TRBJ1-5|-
CATLALDRVSNQPQHF
TGTGCCACCCTCGCCCTAGACAGGGTGAGTAATCAGCCCCAGCATTTT
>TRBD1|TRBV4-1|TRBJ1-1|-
CASSQPGQGVTEAFF
TGCGCCAGCAGCCAACCGGGACAGGGGGTCACTGAAGCTTTCTTT
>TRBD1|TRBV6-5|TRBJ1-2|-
CASTEQGYYGYTF
TGTGCCAGCACAGAACAGGGGTACTATGGCTACACCTTC
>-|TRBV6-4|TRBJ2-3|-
CASSGGPGGAPDTQYF
TGTGCCAGCAGTGGGGGTCCGGGCGGGGCCCCAGATACGCAGTATTTT
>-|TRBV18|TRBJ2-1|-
CASSPGQSRGNEQFF
TGTGCCAGCTCACCGGGACAGTCACGGGGGAATGAGCAGTTCTTC
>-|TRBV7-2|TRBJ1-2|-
CASSSWGENGYTF
TGTGCCAGCAGCTCCTGGGGTGAGAATGGCTACACCTTC
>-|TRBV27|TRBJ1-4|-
CASSLGREGEKLFF
TGTGCCAGCTCCCTGGGCAGGGAAGGGGAAAAACTGTTTTTT
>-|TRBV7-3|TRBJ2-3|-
CASSLRTQDTQYF
TGTGCCAGCAGCTTAAGGACCCAGGATACGCAGTATTTT
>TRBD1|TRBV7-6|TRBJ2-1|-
CASSLGTGGIDEQFF
TGTGCCAGCAGCTTGGGGACAGGGGGCATCGATGAGCAGTTCTTC
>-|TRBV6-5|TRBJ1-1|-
CASSYSWRGVNTEAFF
TGTGCCAGCAGTTACTCGTGGAGAGGGGTGAACACTGAAGCTTTCTTT
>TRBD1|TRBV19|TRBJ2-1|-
CASLAGTGSYNEQFF
TGTGCCAGCCTAGCCGGGACAGGGAGTTACAATGAGCAGTTCTTC
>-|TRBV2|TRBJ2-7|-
CASSLTTGGYEQYF
TGTGCCAGCAGTTTAACTACTGGAGGTTACGAGCAGTACTTC
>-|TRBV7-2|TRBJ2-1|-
CASSLMSSPYNEQFF
TGTGCCAGCAGCTTAATGTCCTCTCCCTACAATGAGCAGTTCTTC